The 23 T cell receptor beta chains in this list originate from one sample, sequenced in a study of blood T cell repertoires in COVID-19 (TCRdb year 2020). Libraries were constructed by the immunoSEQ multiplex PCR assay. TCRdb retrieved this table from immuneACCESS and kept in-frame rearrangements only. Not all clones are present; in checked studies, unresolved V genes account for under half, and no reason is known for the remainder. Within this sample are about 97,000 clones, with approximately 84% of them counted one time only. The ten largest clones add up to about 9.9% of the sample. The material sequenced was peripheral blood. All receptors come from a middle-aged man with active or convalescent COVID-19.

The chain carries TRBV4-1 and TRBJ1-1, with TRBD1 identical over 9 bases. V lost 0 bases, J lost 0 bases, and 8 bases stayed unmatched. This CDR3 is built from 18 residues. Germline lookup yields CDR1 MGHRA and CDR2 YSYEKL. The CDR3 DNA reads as TGCGCCAGCAGCCAAGACCAAGGGGACAGGGCTATGAACACTGAAGCTTTCTTT. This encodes CASSQDQGDRAMNTEAFF.

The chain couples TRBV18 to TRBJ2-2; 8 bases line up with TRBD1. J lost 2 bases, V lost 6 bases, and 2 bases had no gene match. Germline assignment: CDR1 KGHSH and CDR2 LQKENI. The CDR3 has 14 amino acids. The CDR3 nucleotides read TGTGCCAGCTCTGGACAGGGAAACACCGGGGAGCTGTTTTTT. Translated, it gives CASSGQGNTGELFF.

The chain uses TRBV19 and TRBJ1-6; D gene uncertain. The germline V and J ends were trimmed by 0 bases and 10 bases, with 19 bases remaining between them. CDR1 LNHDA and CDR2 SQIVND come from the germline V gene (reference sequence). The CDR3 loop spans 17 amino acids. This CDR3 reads CASSIDPPGTGWSPLHF. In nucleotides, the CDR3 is TGTGCCAGTAGTATAGACCCCCCGGGAACGGGGTGGTCACCCCTCCACTTT.

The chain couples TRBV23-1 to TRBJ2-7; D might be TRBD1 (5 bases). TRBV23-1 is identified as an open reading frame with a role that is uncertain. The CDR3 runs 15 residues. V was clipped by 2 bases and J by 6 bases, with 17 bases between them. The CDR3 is CASSQTPQGRGEQYF. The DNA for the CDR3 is TGCGCCAGCAGTCAAACCCCCCAGGGAAGGGGCGAGCAGTACTTC.

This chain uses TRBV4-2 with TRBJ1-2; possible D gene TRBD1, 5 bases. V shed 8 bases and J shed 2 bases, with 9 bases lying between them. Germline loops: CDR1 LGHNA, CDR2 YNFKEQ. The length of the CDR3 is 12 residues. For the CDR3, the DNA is TGTGCCAGCCGGGGGGAGAACTATGGCTACACCTTC. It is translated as CASRGENYGYTF.

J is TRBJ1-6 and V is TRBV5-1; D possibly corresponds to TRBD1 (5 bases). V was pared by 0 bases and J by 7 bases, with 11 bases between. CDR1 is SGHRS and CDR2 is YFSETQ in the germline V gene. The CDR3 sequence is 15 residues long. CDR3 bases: TGCGCCAGCAGCTTGGCGGGAGGGGAAAATTCACCCCTCCACTTT. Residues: CASSLAGGENSPLHF.

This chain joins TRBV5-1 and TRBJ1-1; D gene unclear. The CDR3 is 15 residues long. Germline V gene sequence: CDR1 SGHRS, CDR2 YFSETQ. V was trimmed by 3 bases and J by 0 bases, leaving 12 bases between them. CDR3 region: CASSYWTGLNTEAFF. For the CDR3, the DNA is TGCGCCAGCAGCTACTGGACGGGATTGAACACTGAAGCTTTCTTT.

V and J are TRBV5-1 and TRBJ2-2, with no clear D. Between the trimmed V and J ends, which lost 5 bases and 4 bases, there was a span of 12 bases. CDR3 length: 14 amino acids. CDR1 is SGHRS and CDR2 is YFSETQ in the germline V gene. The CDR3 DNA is TGCGCCAGCAGGGAGTTCTCAAGCACCGGGGAGCTGTTTTTT. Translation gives CASREFSSTGELFF.

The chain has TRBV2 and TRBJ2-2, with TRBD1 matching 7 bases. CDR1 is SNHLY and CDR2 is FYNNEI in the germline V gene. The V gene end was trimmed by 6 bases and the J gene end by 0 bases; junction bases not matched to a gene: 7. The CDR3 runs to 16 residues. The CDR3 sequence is CASSPTGRTNTGELFF. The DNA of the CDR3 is TGTGCCAGCAGCCCGACAGGGAGAACGAACACCGGGGAGCTGTTTTTT. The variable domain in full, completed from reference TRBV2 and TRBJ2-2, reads EPEVTQTPSHQVTQMGQEVILRCVPISNHLYFYWYRQILGQKVEFLVSFYNNEISEKSEIFDDQFSVERPDGSNFTLKIRSTKLEDSAMYFCASSPTGRTNTGELFFGEGSRLTVL.

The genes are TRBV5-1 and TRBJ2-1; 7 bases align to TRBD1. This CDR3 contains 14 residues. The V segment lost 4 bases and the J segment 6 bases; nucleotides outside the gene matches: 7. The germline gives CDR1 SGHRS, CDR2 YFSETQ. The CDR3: CASSQGQDRNEQFF. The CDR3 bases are TGCGCCAGCAGCCAAGGACAGGACCGCAATGAGCAGTTCTTC. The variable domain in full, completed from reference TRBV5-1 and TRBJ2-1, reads KAGVTQTPRYLIKTRGQQVTLSCSPISGHRSVSWYQQTPGQGLQFLFEYFSETQRNKGNFPGRFSGRQFSNSRSEMNVSTLELGDSALYLCASSQGQDRNEQFFGPGTRLTVL.

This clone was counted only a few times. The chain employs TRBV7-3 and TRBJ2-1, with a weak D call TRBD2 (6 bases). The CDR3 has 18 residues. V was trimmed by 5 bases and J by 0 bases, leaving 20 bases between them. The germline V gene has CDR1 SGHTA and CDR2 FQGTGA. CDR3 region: CASSPGGWGGDSYNEQFF. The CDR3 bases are TGTGCCAGCAGCCCCGGAGGGTGGGGCGGGGACTCCTACAATGAGCAGTTCTTC.

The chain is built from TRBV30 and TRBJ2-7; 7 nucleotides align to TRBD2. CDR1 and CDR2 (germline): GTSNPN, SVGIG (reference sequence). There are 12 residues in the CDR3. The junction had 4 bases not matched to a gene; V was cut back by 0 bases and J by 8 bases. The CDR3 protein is CAWSVLAQQQYF. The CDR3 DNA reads TGTGCCTGGAGTGTACTAGCGCAACAGCAGTACTTC.

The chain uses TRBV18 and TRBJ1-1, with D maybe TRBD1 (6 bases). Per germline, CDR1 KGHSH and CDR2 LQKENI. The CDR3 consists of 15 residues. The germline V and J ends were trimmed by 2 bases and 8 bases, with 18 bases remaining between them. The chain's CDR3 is CASSPTVGGAGEAFF. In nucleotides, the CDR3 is TGTGCCAGCTCACCAACGGTAGGGGGTGCTGGAGAAGCTTTCTTT. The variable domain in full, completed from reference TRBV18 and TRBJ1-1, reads NAGVMQNPRHLVRRRGQEARLRCSPMKGHSHVYWYRQLPEEGLKFMVYLQKENIIDESGMPKERFSAEFPKEGPSILRIQQVVRGDSAAYFCASSPTVGGAGEAFFGQGTRLTVV.

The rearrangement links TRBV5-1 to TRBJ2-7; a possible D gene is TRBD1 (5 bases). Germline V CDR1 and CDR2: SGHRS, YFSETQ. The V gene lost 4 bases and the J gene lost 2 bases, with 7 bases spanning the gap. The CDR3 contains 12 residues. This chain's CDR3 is CASSRTTYEQYF. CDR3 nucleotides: TGCGCCAGCAGCCGGACAACCTACGAGCAGTACTTC.

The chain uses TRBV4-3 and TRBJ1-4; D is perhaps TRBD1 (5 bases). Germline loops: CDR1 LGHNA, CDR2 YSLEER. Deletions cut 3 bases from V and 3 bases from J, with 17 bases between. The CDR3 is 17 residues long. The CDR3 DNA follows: TGCGCCAGCAGCCATCCTCAAAACGACAGAGCTAATGAAAAACTGTTTTTT. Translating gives CASSHPQNDRANEKLFF.

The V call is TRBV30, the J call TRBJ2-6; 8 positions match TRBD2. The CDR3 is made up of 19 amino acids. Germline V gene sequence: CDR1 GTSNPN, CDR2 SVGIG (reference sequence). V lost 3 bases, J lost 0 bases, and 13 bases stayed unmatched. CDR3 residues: CAWRPGVGGVNSGANVLTF. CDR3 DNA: TGTGCCTGGAGGCCGGGGGTCGGGGGGGTCAACTCTGGGGCCAACGTCCTGACTTTC.

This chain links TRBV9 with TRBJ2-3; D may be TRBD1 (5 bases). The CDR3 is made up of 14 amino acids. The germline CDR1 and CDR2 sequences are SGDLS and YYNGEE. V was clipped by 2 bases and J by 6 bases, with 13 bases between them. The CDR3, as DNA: TGTGCCAGCAGCGTTGGACACCGGGTGGATACGCAGTATTTT. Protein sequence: CASSVGHRVDTQYF.

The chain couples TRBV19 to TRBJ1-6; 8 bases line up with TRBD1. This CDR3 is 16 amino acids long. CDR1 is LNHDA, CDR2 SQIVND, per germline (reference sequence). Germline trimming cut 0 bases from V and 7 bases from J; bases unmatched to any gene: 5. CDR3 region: CASSIDGQGGNSPLHF. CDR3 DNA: TGTGCCAGTAGTATAGACGGACAGGGTGGCAATTCACCCCTCCACTTT.

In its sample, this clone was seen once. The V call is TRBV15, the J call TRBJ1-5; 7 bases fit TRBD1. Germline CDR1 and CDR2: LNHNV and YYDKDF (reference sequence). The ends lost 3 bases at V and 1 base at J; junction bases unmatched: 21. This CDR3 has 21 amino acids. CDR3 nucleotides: TGTGCCACCAGCAGGCTCCCTTTCGTCCGTGGACAGGCTGGCAGCAATCAGCCCCAGCATTTT. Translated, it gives CATSRLPFVRGQAGSNQPQHF.

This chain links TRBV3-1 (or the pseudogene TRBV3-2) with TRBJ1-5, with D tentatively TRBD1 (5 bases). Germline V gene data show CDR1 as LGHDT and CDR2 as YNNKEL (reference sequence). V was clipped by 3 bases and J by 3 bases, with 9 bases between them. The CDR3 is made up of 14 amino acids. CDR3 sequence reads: CASSQQGSNQPQHF. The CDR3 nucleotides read TGTGCCAGCAGCCAGCAGGGATCCAATCAGCCCCAGCATTTT.

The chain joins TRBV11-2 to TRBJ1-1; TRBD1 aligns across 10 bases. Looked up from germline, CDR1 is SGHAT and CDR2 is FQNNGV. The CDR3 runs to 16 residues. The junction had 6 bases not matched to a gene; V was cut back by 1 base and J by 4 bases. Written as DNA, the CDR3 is TGTGCCAGCAGCTTAGCAGGGACAGGGGTAGGCACTGAAGCTTTCTTT. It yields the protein CASSLAGTGVGTEAFF.

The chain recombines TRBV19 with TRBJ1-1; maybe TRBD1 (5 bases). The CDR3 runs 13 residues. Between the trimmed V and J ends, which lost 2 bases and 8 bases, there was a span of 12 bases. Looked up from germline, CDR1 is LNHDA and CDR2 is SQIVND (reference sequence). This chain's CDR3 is CASSITTAGEAFF. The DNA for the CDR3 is TGTGCCAGTAGTATAACCACGGCAGGGGAAGCTTTCTTT.

The DNA of the CDR3 is TGTGCCACCAGCAGAGATCGGGGGGGAGGACAGCCCCAGCATTTT. This translates into CATSRDRGGGQPQHF. The chain employs TRBV15 and TRBJ1-5; D perhaps matches TRBD1 (5 bases). The CDR3 is 15 amino acids. The V gene's germline CDR1 is LNHNV and CDR2 YYDKDF (reference sequence). Trimming stripped 0 bases from V and 7 bases from J, with 13 bases between.